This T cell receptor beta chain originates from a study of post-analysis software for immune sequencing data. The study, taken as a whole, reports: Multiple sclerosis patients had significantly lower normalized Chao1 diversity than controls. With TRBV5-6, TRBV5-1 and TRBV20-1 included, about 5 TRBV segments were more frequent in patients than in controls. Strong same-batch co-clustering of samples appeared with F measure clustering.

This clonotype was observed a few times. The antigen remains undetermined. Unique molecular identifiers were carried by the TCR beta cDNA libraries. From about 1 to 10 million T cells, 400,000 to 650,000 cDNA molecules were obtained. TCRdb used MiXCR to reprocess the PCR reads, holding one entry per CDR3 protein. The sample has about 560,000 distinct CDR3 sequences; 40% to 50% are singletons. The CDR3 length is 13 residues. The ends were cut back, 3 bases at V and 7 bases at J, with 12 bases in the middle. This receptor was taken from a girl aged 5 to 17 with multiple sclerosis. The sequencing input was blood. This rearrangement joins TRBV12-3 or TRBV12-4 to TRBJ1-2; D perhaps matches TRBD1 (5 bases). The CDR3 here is CASSFGGRGGYTF. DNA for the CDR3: TGTGCCAGCAGTTTCGGCGGGAGGGGTGGCTACACCTTC.